This T cell receptor (beta chain) is from a study of CD8+CD57+ T cells in acquired aplastic anemia. Genomic DNA provided the template from which TCR beta VDJ and CDR3 profiles were obtained. TCRdb reprocessed the reads via MiXCR and lists one record per CDR3 protein. The sample yields 150,000 to 200,000 distinct CDR3 sequences, 40% to 50% seen once. V shed 4 bases and J 3 bases; nucleotides not matched to a gene: 3. The CDR3 has 12 amino acids. Per the germline V gene, CDR1 is SQVTM and CDR2 is ANQGSEA. By flow cytometry, patients selected for sequencing had shown an expansion of CD8+CD57+ cells. The material sequenced was sorted CD4+, CD8+, or CD8+CD57+ T cells (not recorded which) from PBMCs. The receptor's source is a human donor with aplastic anemia. V gene TRBV29-1 combines with J gene TRBJ2-7, with 7 bases matching TRBD1. The CDR3 region is CSVAWDSYEQYF. The CDR3 nucleotides are TGCAGCGTTGCATGGGACAGCTACGAGCAGTACTTC.